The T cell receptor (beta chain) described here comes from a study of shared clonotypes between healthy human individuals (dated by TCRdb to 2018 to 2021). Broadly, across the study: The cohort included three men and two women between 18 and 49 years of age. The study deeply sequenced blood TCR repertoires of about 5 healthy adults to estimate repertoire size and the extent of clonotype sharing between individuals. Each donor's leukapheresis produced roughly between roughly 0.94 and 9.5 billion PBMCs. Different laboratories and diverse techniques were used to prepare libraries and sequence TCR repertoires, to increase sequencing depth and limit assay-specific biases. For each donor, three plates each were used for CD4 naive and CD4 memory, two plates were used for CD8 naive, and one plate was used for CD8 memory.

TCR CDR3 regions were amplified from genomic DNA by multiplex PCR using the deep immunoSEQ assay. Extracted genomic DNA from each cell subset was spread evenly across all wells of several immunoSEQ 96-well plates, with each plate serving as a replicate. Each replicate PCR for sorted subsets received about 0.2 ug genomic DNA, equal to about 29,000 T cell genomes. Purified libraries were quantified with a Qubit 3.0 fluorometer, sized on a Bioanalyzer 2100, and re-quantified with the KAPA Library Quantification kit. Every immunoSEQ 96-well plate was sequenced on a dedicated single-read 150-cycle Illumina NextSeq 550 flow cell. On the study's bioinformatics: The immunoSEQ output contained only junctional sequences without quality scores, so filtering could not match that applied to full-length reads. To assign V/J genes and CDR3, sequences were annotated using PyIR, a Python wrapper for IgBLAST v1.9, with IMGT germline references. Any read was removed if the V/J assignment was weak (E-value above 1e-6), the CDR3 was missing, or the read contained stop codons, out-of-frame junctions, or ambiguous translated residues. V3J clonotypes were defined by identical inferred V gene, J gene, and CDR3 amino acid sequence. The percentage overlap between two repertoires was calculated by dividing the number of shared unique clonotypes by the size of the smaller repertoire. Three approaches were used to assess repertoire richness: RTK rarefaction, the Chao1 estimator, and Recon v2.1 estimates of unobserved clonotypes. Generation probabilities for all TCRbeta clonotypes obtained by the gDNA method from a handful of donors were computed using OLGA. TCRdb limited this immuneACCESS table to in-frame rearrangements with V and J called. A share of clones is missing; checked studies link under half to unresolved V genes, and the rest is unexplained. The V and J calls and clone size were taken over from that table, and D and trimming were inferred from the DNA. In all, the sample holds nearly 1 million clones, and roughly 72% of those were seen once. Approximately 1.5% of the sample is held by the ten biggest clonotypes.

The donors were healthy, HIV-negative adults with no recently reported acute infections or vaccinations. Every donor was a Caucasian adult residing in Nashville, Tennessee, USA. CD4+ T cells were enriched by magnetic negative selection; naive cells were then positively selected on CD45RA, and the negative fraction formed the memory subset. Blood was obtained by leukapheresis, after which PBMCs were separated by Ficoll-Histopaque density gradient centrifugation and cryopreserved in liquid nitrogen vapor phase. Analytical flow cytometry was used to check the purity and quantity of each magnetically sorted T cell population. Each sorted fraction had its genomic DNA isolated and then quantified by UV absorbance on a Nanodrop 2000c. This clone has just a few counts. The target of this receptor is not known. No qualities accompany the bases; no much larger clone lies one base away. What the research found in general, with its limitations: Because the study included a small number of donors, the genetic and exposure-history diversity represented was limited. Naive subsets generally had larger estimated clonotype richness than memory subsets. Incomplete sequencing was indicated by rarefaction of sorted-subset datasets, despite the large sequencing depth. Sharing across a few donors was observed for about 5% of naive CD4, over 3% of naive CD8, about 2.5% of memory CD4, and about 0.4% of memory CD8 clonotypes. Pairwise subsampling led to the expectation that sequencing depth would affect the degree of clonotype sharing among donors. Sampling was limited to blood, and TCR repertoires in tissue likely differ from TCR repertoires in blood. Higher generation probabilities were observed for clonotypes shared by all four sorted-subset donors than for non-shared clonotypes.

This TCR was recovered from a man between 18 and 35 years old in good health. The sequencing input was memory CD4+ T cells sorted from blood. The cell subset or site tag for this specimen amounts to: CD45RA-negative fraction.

The CDR3 reads as follows: CASSSRDANTGELFF. The sequenced DNA is TGTGCCAGCAGCTCACGGGACGCGAACACCGGGGAGCTGTTTTTT. The chain is assembled from TRBV7-9 and TRBJ2-2; the D gene is possibly TRBD1 or TRBD2, each agreeing over 5 bases. The germline ends are 9 bases apart after V is trimmed by 4 bases and J by 0 bases. Including cysteine and phenylalanine, the CDR3 has 15 amino acids. The only DNA kept is the CDR3, 45 bases in frame from the first base. According to the germline V gene (reference sequence), CDR1 reads SEHNR and CDR2 reads FQNEAQ. Extended through the reference TRBV7-9 and TRBJ2-2 proteins, this CDR3 yields the full variable domain: DTGVSQNPRHKITKRGQNVTFRCDPISEHNRLYWYRQTLGQGPEFLTYFQNEAQLEKSRLLSDRFSAERPKGSFSTLEIQRTEQGDSAMYLCASSSRDANTGELFFGEGSRLTVL.